The present entry profiles one T cell receptor beta chain with its context. The sample carries other DNA sequences with the same CDR3. This entry belongs to a study of shared clonotypes between healthy human individuals. This CDR3 has 15 amino acids. Per the germline V gene, CDR1 is MDHEN and CDR2 is SYDVKM. Deletions cut 5 bases from V and 0 bases from J, with 11 bases between. Per the authors' pipeline: In the immunoSEQ data, sequences were junction-only and lacked quality scores, so filtering differed. Libraries were prepared by immunoSEQ multiplex PCR; TCRdb keeps only in-frame clonotypes and omits some of them. V, J and clone size derive from that table, while D and trimming were established from the DNA sequence. The sample lists 2 million to 3 million clones, 93% seen once, with around 0.4% in the top ten.

The chain couples TRBV28 to TRBJ1-3; possibly TRBD1 for D (6 bases). This TCR was recovered from a man between 18 and 29 years old in good health. Some clones in this sample may be carry-over from other donors' samples. The sequenced material came from naive CD4+ T cells from PBMCs. Subset in this sample: CD45RA+ positively selected. The CDR3 protein is CASSPQGSSGNTIYF. The DNA for the CDR3 is TGTGCCAGCAGTCCACAGGGCTCCTCTGGAAACACCATATATTTT.